The clone carrying this T cell receptor (beta chain) was counted at least ten times. The germline gives CDR1 SGHDT, CDR2 YYEEEE. The ends lost 4 bases at V and 10 bases at J; junction bases unmatched: 6. The CDR3 totals 12 residues. These data are taken from a study of blood T cell repertoires in COVID-19. Clones were read by immunoSEQ multiplex PCR, and TCRdb kept only the in-frame ones, dropping some. This table holds approximately 50,000 clones, over 75% found once. The sequence was obtained from a woman aged 80 or older with COVID-19, enrolled during active disease. The sample consisted of peripheral blood. The rearrangement uses TRBV5-6 and TRBJ1-1; 8 bases line up with TRBD1. The CDR3 here is CASSLQGALAFF. CDR3 coding DNA: TGTGCCAGCAGCCTCCAGGGGGCTCTAGCTTTCTTT.